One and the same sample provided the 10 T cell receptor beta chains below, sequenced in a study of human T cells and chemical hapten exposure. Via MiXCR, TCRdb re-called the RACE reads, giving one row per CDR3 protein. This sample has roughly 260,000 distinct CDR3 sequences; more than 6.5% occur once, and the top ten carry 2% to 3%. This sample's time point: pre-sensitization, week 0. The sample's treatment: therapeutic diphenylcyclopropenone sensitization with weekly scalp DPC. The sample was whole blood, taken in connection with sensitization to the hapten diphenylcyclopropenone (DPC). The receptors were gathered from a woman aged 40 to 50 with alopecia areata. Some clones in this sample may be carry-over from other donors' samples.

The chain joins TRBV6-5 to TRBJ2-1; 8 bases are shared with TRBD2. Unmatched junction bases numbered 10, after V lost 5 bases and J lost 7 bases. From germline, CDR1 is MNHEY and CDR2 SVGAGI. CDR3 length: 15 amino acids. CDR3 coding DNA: TGTGCCAGCAGTATAGGCGGGACTAGGTTGAATGAGCAGTTCTTC. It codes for CASSIGGTRLNEQFF.

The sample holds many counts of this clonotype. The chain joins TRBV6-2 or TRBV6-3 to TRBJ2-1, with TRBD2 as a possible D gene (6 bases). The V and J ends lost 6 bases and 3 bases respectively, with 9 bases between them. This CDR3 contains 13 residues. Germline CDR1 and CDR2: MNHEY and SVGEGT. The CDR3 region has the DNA TGTGCCAGCAGGATGACTAGCTACAATGAGCAGTTCTTC. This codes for CASRMTSYNEQFF.

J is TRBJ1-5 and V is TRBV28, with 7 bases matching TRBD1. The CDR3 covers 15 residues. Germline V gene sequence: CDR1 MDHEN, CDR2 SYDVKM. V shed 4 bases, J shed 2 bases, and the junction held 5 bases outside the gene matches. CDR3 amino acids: CASSSQGSGNQPQHF. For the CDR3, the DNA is TGTGCCAGCAGTTCACAGGGGTCGGGCAATCAGCCCCAGCATTTT.

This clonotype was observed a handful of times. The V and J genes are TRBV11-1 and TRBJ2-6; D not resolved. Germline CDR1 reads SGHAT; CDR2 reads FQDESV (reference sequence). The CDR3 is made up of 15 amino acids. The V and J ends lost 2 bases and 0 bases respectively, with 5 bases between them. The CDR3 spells CASSLQVSGANVLTF. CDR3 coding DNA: TGTGCCAGCAGCTTACAGGTCTCTGGGGCCAACGTCCTGACTTTC.

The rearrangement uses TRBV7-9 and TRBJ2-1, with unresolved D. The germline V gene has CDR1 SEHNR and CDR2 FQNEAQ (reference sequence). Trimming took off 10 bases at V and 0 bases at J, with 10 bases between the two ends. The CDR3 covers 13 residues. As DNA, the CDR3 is TGTGCCACCCAGCCCAGCTCCTACAATGAGCAGTTCTTC. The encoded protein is CATQPSSYNEQFF.

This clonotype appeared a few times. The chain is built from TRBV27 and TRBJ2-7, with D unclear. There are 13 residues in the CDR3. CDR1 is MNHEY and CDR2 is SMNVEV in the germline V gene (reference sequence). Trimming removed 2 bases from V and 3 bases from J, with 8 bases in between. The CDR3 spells CASSLRHSYEQYF. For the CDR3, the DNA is TGTGCCAGCAGTTTACGGCACAGCTACGAGCAGTACTTC.

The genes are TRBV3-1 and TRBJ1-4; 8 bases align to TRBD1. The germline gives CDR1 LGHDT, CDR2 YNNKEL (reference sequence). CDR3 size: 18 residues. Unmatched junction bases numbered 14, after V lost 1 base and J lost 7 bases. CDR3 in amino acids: CASSQVPGQASDFEKLFF. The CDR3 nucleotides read TGTGCCAGCAGCCAAGTTCCGGGACAGGCCTCAGATTTTGAAAAACTGTTTTTT.

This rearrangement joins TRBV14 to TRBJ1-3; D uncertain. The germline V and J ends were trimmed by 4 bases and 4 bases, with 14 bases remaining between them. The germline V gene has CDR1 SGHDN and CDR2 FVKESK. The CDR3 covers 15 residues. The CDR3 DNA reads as TGTGCCAGCAGCCGGGCCCAAGACCTGGGAAACACCATATATTTT. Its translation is CASSRAQDLGNTIYF.

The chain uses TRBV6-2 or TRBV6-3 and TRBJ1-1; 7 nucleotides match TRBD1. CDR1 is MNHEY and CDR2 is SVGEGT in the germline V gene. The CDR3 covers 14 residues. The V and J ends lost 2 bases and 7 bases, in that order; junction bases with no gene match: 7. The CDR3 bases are TGTGCCAGCAGTTACCCGAATGACAGGGTTGAAGCTTTCTTT. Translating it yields CASSYPNDRVEAFF.

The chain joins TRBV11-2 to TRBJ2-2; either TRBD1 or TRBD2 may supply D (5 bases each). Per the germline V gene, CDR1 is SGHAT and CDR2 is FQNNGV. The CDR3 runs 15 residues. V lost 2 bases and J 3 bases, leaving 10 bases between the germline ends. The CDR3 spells CASSLILGDTGELFF. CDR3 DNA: TGTGCCAGCAGCTTAATTCTGGGGGACACCGGGGAGCTGTTTTTT.